Sequencing of this T cell receptor (beta chain) was carried out in a study of shared clonotypes between healthy human individuals. The study, taken as a whole, reports: For sorted subsets, rarefaction showed incomplete sequencing despite large depth. Sharing across four donors was highest in naive CD4 (around 5%) and lowest in memory CD8 (around 0.4%).

For this clone: Its antigen is not identified.

The CDR3 consists of 16 residues. The V segment lost 6 bases and the J segment 0 bases; nucleotides outside the gene matches: 8. Germline V lookup: CDR1 MNHNY, CDR2 SVGAGI (reference sequence). Here immunoSEQ multiplex PCR was the method, and the copy in TCRdb shows in-frame clones only, minus some. The sample yields nearly 750,000 clones, 72% seen once. The V gene is TRBV6-6, the J gene TRBJ2-5; 9 positions match TRBD1. The sequencing sample was made of memory CD4+ T cells sorted from blood. Described subset: CD45RA-negative fraction. The source is a woman in her 30s in good health. The CDR3 region is CASSRGQGSNQETQYF. CDR3 DNA: TGTGCCAGCAGCCGGGGACAGGGATCTAACCAAGAGACCCAGTACTTC.